This paragraph covers one T cell receptor (beta chain) sequence. This sample is part of a study of blood T cell repertoires in COVID-19. Study overall: The United States, Italy and Spain were the sources of the acute and convalescent COVID-19 samples.

Trimming took 7 bases from V and 0 from J; bases not matched to a gene: 6. Germline assignment: CDR1 MNHEY and CDR2 SVGAGI. CDR3 length: 15 residues. Original processing notes: How many nucleated cells were present was estimated from reference gene primer amplification. Sequencing used immunoSEQ multiplex PCR; TCRdb keeps in-frame clones, though not all of them. V and J calls and clone size are as listed in that table; D and trimming were resolved from the DNA. The repertoire holds 150,000 to 200,000 clones, with roughly 79% as singletons. One Seattle source followed patients from active infection through their disease course.

The specimen sequenced was peripheral blood. The TCR comes from a woman older than 75 with COVID-19, enrolled during active disease. The chain combines TRBV6-5 with TRBJ1-5, with 7 nucleotides matching TRBD1. The CDR3 DNA reads as TGTGCCAGCACCCAAGGGACAGATAGCAATCAGCCCCAGCATTTT. Protein product: CASTQGTDSNQPQHF.